The source of this TCR beta chain is a study of blood T cell repertoires in COVID-19. In this sample, this clone turned up once. The assay was immunoSEQ multiplex PCR, and TCRdb's table has in-frame clones only and misses some. In the table there are 200,000 to 250,000 clones, 70% to 90% of which are singletons. Sequencing input: PBMCs or T cells enriched from blood (not recorded which). The receptor was isolated from a middle-aged woman with acute COVID-19.

The CDR3 loop is CASSQVGAGMYTDTQYF. The CDR3 nucleotides are TGCGCCAGCAGCCAAGTGGGAGCGGGGATGTACACAGATACGCAGTATTTT. The chain employs TRBV4-1 and TRBJ2-3, with 7 positions matching TRBD2. Trimming cost V 1 base and J 2 bases; bases outside gene matches: 9. CDR1 and CDR2 (germline): MGHRA, YSYEKL. This CDR3 is 17 amino acids long.